This T cell receptor (beta chain) is from a study of identical twins. Germline V lookup: CDR1 ENHRY, CDR2 SYGVKD. The trim removed 8 bases at V and 5 bases at J, leaving 8 bases unmatched. This CDR3 has 16 residues. MiXCR, applied by TCRdb to the 5' RACE reads, yields one record per CDR3 protein. The sample holds 200,000 to 300,000 distinct CDR3 sequences, around 6.6% seen once. These data were also filed under a second study, of yellow fever vaccine responses in identical twins.

What was sequenced was memory (CD45RO+) T cells sorted from blood. V and J are TRBV10-3 and TRBJ2-3, with 15 bases matching TRBD2. The receptor comes from a woman between 18 and 30 years old in good health. DNA of the CDR3: TGTGCCATCGGATTGACGGGACTAGCGGGGGGAGATACGCAGTATTTT. Encoded protein: CAIGLTGLAGGDTQYF.